These 6 T cell receptor beta chains were sequenced from one sample in a study of cytomegalovirus exposure and HLA in healthy donors. Measured with immunoSEQ multiplex PCR; TCRdb has only the in-frame clones, and not every one. Of some 260,000 clones in the sample, roughly 87% were seen once. Sequencing was carried out using PBMCs. These TCRs come from a man aged 18 to 30 in good health and CMV-seropositive.

The chain links TRBV30 to TRBJ2-5; D unclear. Trimming stripped 2 bases from V and 5 bases from J, with 6 bases between. CDR1 and CDR2 from the germline V gene are GTSNPN and SVGIG (reference sequence). CDR3 size: 11 residues. CDR3 nucleotides: TGTGCCTGGAGTCAAGGGGAGACCCAGTACTTC. Protein product: CAWSQGETQYF.

DNA for the CDR3: TGTGCCTGGAGTGTATACGATACGCAGTATTTT. This sequence encodes CAWSVYDTQYF. The genes are TRBV30 and TRBJ2-3, with D unclear. Trimming left V 0 bases short and J 6 bases short, with 4 bases between. This CDR3 is built from 11 residues. Germline V CDR1 and CDR2: GTSNPN, SVGIG (reference sequence).

A remark on this clone: Other DNA sequences in the same sample also yield this CDR3. The rearrangement uses TRBV5-1 and TRBJ2-7, with 7 nucleotides matching TRBD2. J was trimmed by 0 bases and V by 0 bases; bases with no gene match: 3. The CDR3 covers 15 residues. The germline V gene encodes CDR1 SGHRS and CDR2 YFSETQ. CDR3 coding DNA: TGCGCCAGCAGCTTGGCCGGGGGGAGCTCCTACGAGCAGTACTTC. This gives the protein CASSLAGGSSYEQYF.

The rearrangement links TRBV4-1 to TRBJ2-1, with 7 bases identical to TRBD1. The CDR3 contains 17 residues. The V segment lost 1 base and the J segment 7 bases; nucleotides outside the gene matches: 13. Germline CDR1 is MGHRA and CDR2 is YSYEKL. The CDR3 bases are TGCGCCAGCAGCCAAGGCCCGGGACAGTGGGATAGGAATGAGCAGTTCTTC. Its protein product is CASSQGPGQWDRNEQFF.

V usage is TRBV5-1 and J usage is TRBJ2-1; the match to TRBD2 covers 7 bases. The CDR3 runs 16 residues. Germline CDR1 reads SGHRS; CDR2 reads YFSETQ. The ends lost 0 bases at V and 0 bases at J; junction bases unmatched: 3. The CDR3 loop is CASSLGLAASYNEQFF. The CDR3 DNA follows: TGCGCCAGCAGCTTGGGCCTAGCGGCCTCCTACAATGAGCAGTTCTTC. Using reference TRBV5-1 and TRBJ2-1 for the parts outside the CDR3, the full variable domain is KAGVTQTPRYLIKTRGQQVTLSCSPISGHRSVSWYQQTPGQGLQFLFEYFSETQRNKGNFPGRFSGRQFSNSRSEMNVSTLELGDSALYLCASSLGLAASYNEQFFGPGTRLTVL.

This chain joins TRBV4-1 and TRBJ1-5; TRBD1 might be the D (5 bases). V lost 0 bases to trimming and J lost 9 bases, with 18 bases between them. There are 16 residues in the CDR3. Germline V CDR1 and CDR2: MGHRA, YSYEKL. The CDR3 DNA is TGCGCCAGCAGCCAAGATCACCGTGCAGGGTCGCTGCCCCAGCATTTT. Its protein product is CASSQDHRAGSLPQHF.